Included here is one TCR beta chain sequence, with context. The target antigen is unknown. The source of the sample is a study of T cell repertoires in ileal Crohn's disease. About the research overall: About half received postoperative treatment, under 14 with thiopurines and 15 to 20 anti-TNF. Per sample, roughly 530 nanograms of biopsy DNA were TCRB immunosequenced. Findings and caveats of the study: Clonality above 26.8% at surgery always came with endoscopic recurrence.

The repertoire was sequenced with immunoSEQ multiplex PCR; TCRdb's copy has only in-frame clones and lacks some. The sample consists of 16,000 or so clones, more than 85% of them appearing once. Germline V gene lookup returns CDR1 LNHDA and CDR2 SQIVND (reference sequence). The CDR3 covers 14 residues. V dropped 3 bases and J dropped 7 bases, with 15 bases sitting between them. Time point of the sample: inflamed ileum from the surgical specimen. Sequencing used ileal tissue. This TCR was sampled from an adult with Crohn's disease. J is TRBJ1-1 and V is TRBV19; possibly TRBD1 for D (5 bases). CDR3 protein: CASSMGPGSGEAFF. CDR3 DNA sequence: TGTGCCAGTAGTATGGGTCCAGGGTCCGGTGAAGCTTTCTTT.